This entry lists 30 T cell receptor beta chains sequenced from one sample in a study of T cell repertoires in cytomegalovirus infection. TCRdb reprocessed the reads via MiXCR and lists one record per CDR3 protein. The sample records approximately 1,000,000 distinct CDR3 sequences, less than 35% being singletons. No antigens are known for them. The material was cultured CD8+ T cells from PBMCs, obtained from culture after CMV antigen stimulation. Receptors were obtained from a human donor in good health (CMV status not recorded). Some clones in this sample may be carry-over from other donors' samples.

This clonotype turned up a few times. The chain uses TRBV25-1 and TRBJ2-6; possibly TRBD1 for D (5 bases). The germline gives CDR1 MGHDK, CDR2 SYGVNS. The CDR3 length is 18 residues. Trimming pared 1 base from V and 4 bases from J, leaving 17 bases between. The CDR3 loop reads CASSESRSKGPGANVLTF. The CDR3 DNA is TGTGCCAGCAGTGAATCTAGGAGTAAGGGGCCGGGGGCCAACGTCCTGACTTTC.

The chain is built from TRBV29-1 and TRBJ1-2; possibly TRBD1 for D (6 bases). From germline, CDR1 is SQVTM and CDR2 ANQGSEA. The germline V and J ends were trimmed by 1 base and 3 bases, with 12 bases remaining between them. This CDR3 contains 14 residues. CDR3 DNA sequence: TGCAGCGTTGAAGGGACAGAGGACCACTATGGCTACACCTTC. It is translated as CSVEGTEDHYGYTF.

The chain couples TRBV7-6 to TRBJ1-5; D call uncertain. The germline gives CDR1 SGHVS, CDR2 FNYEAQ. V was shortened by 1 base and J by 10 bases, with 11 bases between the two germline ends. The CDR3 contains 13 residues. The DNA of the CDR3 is TGTGCCAGCAGCTTAGGGAGAAAAGGCCCCCAGCATTTT. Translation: CASSLGRKGPQHF.

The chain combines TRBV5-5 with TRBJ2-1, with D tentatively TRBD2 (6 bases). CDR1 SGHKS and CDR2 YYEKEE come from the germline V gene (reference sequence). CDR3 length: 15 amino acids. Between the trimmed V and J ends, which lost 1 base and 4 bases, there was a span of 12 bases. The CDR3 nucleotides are TGTGCCAGCAGCTTGCCTAGGACTACGTACAATGAGCAGTTCTTC. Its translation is CASSLPRTTYNEQFF.

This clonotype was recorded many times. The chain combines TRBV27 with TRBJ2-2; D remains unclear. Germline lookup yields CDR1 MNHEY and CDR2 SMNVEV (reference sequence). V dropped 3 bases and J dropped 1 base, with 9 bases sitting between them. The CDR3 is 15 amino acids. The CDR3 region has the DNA TGTGCCAGCAGTTTTTTACACCTGAACACCGGGGAGCTGTTTTTT. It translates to CASSFLHLNTGELFF.

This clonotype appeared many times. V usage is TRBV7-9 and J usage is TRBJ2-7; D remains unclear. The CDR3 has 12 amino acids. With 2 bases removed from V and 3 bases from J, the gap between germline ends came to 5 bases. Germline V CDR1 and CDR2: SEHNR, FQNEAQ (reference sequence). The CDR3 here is CASSLINYEQYF. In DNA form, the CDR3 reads TGTGCCAGCAGCTTAATTAACTACGAGCAGTACTTC.

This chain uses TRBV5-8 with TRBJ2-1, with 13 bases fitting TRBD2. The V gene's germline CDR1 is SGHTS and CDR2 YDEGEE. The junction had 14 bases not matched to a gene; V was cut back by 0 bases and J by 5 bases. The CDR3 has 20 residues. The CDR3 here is CASSLELHTSGGAGDNEQFF. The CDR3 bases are TGTGCCAGCAGCTTGGAGCTCCACACTAGCGGGGGGGCCGGCGACAATGAGCAGTTCTTC.

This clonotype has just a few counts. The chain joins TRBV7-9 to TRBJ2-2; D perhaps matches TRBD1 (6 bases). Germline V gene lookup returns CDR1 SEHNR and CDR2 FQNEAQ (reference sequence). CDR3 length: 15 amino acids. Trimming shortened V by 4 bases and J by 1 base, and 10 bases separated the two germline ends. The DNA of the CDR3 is TGTGCCAGCAGCTCTGGACAGCTGAACACCGGGGAGCTGTTTTTT. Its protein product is CASSSGQLNTGELFF.

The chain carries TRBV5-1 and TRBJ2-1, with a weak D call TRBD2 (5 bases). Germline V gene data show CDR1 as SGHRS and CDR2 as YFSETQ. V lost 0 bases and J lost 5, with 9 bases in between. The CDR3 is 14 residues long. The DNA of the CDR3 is TGCGCCAGCAGCTTGGGGACTGGAAACAATGAGCAGTTCTTC. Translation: CASSLGTGNNEQFF.

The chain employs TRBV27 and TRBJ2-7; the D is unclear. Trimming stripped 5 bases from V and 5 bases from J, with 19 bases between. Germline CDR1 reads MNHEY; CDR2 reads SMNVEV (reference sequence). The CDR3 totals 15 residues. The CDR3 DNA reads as TGTGCCAGCAGTCCCCCGCCGATTGGGTCAAACGAGCAGTACGTC. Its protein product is CASSPPPIGSNEQYV.

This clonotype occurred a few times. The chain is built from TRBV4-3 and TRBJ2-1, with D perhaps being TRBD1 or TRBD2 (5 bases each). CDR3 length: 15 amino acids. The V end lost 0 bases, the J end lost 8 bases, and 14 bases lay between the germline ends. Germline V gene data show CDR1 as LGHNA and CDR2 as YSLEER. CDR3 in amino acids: CASSQDRGPGDEQFF. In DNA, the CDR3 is TGCGCCAGCAGCCAAGATAGGGGTCCCGGGGATGAGCAGTTCTTC.

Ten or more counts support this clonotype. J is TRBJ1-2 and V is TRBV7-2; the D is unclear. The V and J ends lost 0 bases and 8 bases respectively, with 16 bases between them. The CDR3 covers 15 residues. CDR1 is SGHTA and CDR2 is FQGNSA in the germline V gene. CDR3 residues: CASSLADGSVWGYTF. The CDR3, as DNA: TGTGCCAGCAGCTTAGCTGACGGATCAGTGTGGGGCTACACCTTC.

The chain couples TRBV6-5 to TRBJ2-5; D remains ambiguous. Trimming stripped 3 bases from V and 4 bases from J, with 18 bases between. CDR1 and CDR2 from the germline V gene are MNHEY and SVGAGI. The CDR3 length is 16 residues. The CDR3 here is CASSYNLEGSRETQYF. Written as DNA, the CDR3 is TGTGCCAGCAGTTATAATCTGGAAGGGTCGAGAGAGACCCAGTACTTC.

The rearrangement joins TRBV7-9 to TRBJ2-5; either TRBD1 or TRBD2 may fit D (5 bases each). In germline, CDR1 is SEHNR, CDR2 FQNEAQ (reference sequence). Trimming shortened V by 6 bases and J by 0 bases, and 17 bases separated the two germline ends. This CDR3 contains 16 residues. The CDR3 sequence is CASSSTGANHQETQYF. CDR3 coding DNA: TGTGCCAGCAGTTCGACCGGGGCCAATCACCAAGAGACCCAGTACTTC.

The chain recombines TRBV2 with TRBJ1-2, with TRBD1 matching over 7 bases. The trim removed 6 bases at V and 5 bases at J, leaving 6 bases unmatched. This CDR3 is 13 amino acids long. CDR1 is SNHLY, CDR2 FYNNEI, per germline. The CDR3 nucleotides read TGTGCCAGCAGCGGGGACAGACTTTATGGCTACACCTTC. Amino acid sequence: CASSGDRLYGYTF.

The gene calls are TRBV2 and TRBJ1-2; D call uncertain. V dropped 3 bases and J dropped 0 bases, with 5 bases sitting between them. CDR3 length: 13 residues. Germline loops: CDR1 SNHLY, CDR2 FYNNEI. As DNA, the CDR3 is TGTGCCAGCAGTGAGGGGTCTAACTATGGCTACACCTTC. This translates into CASSEGSNYGYTF. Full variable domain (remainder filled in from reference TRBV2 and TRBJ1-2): EPEVTQTPSHQVTQMGQEVILRCVPISNHLYFYWYRQILGQKVEFLVSFYNNEISEKSEIFDDQFSVERPDGSNFTLKIRSTKLEDSAMYFCASSEGSNYGYTFGSGTRLTVV.

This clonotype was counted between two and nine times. The CDR3 spells CSVDQGYNEQFF. The DNA for the CDR3 is TGCAGCGTTGATCAGGGCTACAATGAGCAGTTCTTC. V gene TRBV29-1 combines with J gene TRBJ2-1; maybe TRBD1 (5 bases). The CDR3 sequence is 12 residues long. Germline V lookup: CDR1 SQVTM, CDR2 ANQGSEA. V shed 3 bases and J shed 3 bases, with 6 bases lying between them.

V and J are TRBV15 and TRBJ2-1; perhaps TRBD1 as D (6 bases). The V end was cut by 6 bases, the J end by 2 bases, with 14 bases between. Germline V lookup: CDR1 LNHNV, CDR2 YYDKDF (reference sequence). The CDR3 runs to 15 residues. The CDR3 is CATREVDRPYNEQFF. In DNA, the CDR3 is TGTGCCACCAGGGAGGTCGACAGGCCCTACAATGAGCAGTTCTTC.

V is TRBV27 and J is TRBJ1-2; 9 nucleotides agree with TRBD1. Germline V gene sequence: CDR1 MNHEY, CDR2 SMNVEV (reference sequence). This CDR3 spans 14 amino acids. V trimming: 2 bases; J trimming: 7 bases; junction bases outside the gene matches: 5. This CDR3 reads CASSLGGTGFGYTF. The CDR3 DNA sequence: TGTGCCAGCAGTTTAGGCGGGACAGGGTTTGGCTACACCTTC.

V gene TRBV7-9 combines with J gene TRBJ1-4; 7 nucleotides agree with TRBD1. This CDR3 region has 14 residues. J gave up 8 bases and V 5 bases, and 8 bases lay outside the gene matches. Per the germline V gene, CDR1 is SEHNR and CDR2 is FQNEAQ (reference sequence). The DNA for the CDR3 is TGTGCCAGCAGCCTGGTTTCGGGACAGGAAAAACTGTTTTTT. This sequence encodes CASSLVSGQEKLFF.

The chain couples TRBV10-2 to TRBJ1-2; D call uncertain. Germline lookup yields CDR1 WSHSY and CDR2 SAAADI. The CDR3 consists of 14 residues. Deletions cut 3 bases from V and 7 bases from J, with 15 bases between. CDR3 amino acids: CASSDYNVPGGYTF. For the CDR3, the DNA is TGCGCCAGCAGTGATTACAATGTCCCCGGTGGCTACACCTTC.

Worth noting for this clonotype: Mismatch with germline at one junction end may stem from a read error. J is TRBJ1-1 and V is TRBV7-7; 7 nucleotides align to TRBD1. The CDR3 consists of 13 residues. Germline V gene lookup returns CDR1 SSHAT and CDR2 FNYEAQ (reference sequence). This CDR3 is CASSLTRGREAFF. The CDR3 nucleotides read TGTGCTAGCAGCCTCACCAGGGGGAGGGAAGCTTTCTTT.

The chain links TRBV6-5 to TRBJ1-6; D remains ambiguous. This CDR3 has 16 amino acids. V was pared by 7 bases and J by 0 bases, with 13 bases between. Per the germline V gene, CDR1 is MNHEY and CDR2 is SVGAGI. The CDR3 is CASTHDSSSYNSPLHF. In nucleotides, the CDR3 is TGTGCCAGCACCCACGACTCGAGCTCCTATAATTCACCCCTCCACTTT.

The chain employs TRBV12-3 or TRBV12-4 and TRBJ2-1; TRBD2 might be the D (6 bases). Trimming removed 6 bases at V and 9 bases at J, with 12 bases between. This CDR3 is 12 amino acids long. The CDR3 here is CASRGGAAEQFF. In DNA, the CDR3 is TGTGCCAGCAGAGGAGGGGCGGCTGAGCAGTTCTTC.

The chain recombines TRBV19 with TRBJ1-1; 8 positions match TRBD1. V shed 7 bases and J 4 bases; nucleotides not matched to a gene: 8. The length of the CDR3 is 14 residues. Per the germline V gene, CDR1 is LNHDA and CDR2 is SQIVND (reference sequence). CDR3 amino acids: CASTLTGAGTEAFF. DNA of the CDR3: TGTGCCAGTACCCTGACAGGGGCGGGCACTGAAGCTTTCTTT.

The CDR3 coding sequence is TGCGCCAGCAGTCACAATCTCGTAGATACGCAGTATTTT. Translating it yields CASSHNLVDTQYF. The rearrangement links TRBV4-1 to TRBJ2-3; D not resolved. Trimming cost V 6 bases and J 5 bases, with 12 bases left between them. CDR3 length: 13 residues. Germline CDR1 is MGHRA and CDR2 is YSYEKL.

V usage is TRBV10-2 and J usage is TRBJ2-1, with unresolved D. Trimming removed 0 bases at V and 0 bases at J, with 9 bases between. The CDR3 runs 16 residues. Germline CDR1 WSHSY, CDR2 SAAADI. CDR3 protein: CASSESMASSYNEQFF. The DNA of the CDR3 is TGCGCCAGCAGTGAGTCGATGGCGAGCTCCTACAATGAGCAGTTCTTC.

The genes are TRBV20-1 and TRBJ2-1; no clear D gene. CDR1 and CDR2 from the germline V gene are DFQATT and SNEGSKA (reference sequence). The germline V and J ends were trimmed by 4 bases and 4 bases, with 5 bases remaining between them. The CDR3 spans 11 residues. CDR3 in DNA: TGCAGTGCTAACTGGTACAATGAGCAGTTCTTC. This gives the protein CSANWYNEQFF.

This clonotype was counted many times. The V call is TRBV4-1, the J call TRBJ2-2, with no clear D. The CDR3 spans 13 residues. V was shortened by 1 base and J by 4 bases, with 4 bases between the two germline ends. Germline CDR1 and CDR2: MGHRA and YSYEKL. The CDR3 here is CASSQGFTGELFF. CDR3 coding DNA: TGCGCCAGCAGCCAAGGTTTCACCGGGGAGCTGTTTTTT.

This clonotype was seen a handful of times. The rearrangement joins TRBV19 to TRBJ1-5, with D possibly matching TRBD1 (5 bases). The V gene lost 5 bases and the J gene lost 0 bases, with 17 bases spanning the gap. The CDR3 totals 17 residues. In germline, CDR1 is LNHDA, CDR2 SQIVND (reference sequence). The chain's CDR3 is CASSYDGTRYSNQPQHF. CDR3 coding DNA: TGTGCCAGTAGTTACGACGGGACGCGATATAGCAATCAGCCCCAGCATTTT.